This T cell receptor beta chain was sequenced during a study of resident and recirculating memory T cells in vitiligo (dated by TCRdb to 2016 to 2019). Some background on the complete study: For TCR beta sequencing, each of a few stable vitiligo patients provided PBMCs and epidermis from shave biopsies taken at two lesional sites and two nonlesional sites. Without cell sorting, samples were homogenized immediately before genomic DNA was extracted using the Qiagen DNeasy Blood & Tissue Kit. The human TCR beta sequencing tested whether specific clones in lesional vitiligo skin differed from clones in nonlesional skin and blood. The full study reports these points: Because TCR sequences were not shared across biopsy sites or across patients, the findings suggest that different lesions are infiltrated by different T cell clones, a pattern described as private specificity. Even within a single patient, overlap and correlation analysis found no significant repertoire overlap between any biopsies apart from each lesion compared with itself. Clonality was not the same from one vitiligo lesion to another, and no unique dominant TCR clone turned up. Working out how much the T cell clones identified in the vitiligo lesions and the human Trm versus Tcm pools each contribute will require future mechanistic studies.

With regard to this clone: What antigen it recognizes has not been identified. Base quality data are lacking; no much larger clone is found one base away.

Vitiligo counted as stable when lesions had not changed during the previous 6 months. For classification as stable, the absence of confetti depigmentation, a clinical sign of active vitiligo, was additionally required. Anyone who had been treated within the previous three months was excluded from the study. Ficoll density gradient centrifugation was used to isolate PBMCs from heparinized blood, after which the PBMCs were flash-frozen. The immunoSEQ hsTCRB kit was used to amplify TCR beta chains from genomic DNA. The immunoSEQ service ran the sequencing of the TCR beta libraries on an Illumina MiSeq instrument. The original methods were these. The immunoSEQ Analyzer was used to analyze the repertoire data. Here the immuneACCESS table is served through TCRdb, limited to in-frame sequences with V and J called. Missing clones are a known gap in these copies; in checked studies unresolved V genes cover under half, and the rest lacks a known reason. V, J and clone size reflect that table, while D and trimming were determined from the DNA. This sample lists more than 70,000 clones; about 91% were detected once. Of the sample, 5% falls within the top ten clones.

The sequence was obtained from a male donor with vitiligo. Sequenced: blood.

The bases read TGCGCCAGCAGCCAAGATCGAGGCCCTAGGGGCCTCTCTGGGGCCAACGTCCTGACTTTC. It encodes CASSQDRGPRGLSGANVLTF. The chain links TRBV4-1 with TRBJ2-6; the best D guess is TRBD1, with 5 bases matching. The CDR1 and CDR2 encoded by the germline V gene are MGHRA and YSYEKL. The junction shows trimming of 0 bases on V and 0 bases on J, plus 18 bases between the germline ends. Reading from cysteine to phenylalanine, the CDR3 counts 20 amino acids. Only CDR3 DNA is held: 60 bases, read in frame from base 1.